Each of the 17 T cell receptor beta chains below was sequenced from the same sample in a study of cytomegalovirus exposure and HLA in healthy donors. The PCR employed 60 Vbeta primers together with 13 Jbeta primers. Sequenced by immunoSEQ multiplex PCR; TCRdb stores in-frame clones only, minus some. This table has roughly 120,000 clones, about 80% appearing once. The specimen sequenced was PBMCs. The receptor source for this set is a man in his thirties or forties in good health and CMV-seropositive.

CDR3 sequence (DNA): TGTGCCATCAGTGAGGGTCGGGATACGCAGTATTTT. This encodes CAISEGRDTQYF. The rearrangement uses TRBV10-3 and TRBJ2-3; no reliable D call. V dropped 2 bases and J dropped 6 bases, with 6 bases sitting between them. The CDR3 is 12 amino acids. CDR1 and CDR2 from the germline V gene are ENHRY and SYGVKD.

This chain connects TRBV6-6 to TRBJ2-2, with D possibly being TRBD2 (5 bases). V lost 8 bases to trimming and J lost 0 bases, with 16 bases between them. Germline V gives CDR1 MNHNY, CDR2 SVGAGI (reference sequence). This CDR3 is 16 amino acids long. The CDR3 loop reads CASRTSGGPNTGELFF. DNA for the CDR3: TGTGCCAGCCGAACAAGCGGCGGGCCGAACACCGGGGAGCTGTTTTTT.

The chain couples TRBV4-1 to TRBJ1-1; D unclear. Trimming took 8 bases from V and 9 from J, leaving 16 bases between them. Germline CDR1 reads MGHRA; CDR2 reads YSYEKL. This CDR3 is 12 amino acids long. The chain's CDR3 is CASGDFKVQAFF. CDR3 DNA sequence: TGCGCCAGCGGAGATTTTAAGGTTCAAGCTTTCTTT.

The chain combines TRBV29-1 with TRBJ1-2, with a weak D call TRBD1 (6 bases). With 3 bases removed from V and 2 bases from J, the gap between germline ends came to 16 bases. Germline V gene sequence: CDR1 SQVTM, CDR2 ANQGSEA. The CDR3 contains 15 residues. The CDR3 loop reads CSVDPSGQRNYGYTF. The CDR3 coding sequence is TGCAGCGTTGACCCTAGCGGACAGAGGAACTATGGCTACACCTTC.

CDR3 DNA: TGTGCCAGCAGTTTACTAGCGGCCTACAATGAGCAGTTCTTC. It is translated as CASSLLAAYNEQFF. This rearrangement joins TRBV7-9 to TRBJ2-1, with 8 bases that match TRBD2. This CDR3 spans 14 amino acids. Per germline, CDR1 SEHNR and CDR2 FQNEAQ (reference sequence). After removal of 6 bases from V and 2 bases from J, the junction contained 3 bases not matched to a gene.

The chain couples TRBV14 to TRBJ2-1, with D possibly TRBD2 on 6 matching bases. Germline V gene data show CDR1 as SGHDN and CDR2 as FVKESK. This CDR3 region has 15 residues. The V end was cut by 8 bases, the J end by 8 bases, with 22 bases between. This CDR3 is CASGPATGLGHEQFF. In nucleotides, the CDR3 is TGTGCCAGCGGTCCGGCGACGGGACTGGGGCATGAGCAGTTCTTC. Complete variable domain (other parts from reference TRBV14 and TRBJ2-1): EAGVTQFPSHSVIEKGQTVTLRCDPISGHDNLYWYRRVMGKEIKFLLHFVKESKQDESGMPNNRFLAERTGGTYSTLKVQPAELEDSGVYFCASGPATGLGHEQFFGPGTRLTVL.

This clone was recorded only once. V is TRBV27 and J is TRBJ1-1, with 7 positions matching TRBD1. This CDR3 has 16 amino acids. V shed 3 bases and J 3 bases; nucleotides not matched to a gene: 10. Germline V gives CDR1 MNHEY, CDR2 SMNVEV (reference sequence). The CDR3 DNA is TGTGCCAGCAGTTTTACAGGGGCCCCCGGTTACACTGAAGCTTTCTTT. It encodes CASSFTGAPGYTEAFF.

The genes are TRBV5-1 and TRBJ2-3, with D perhaps matching TRBD1 (6 bases). CDR1 and CDR2 (germline): SGHRS, YFSETQ. The CDR3 consists of 16 residues. Deletions cut 4 bases from V and 0 bases from J, with 15 bases between. CDR3 residues: CASSTLQGASTDTQYF. CDR3 nucleotides: TGCGCCAGCAGCACCCTACAGGGTGCTAGCACAGATACGCAGTATTTT.

The rearrangement uses TRBV30 and TRBJ1-5; D gene ambiguous. CDR3 length: 13 residues. Trimming took 4 bases from V and 0 from J, leaving 7 bases between them. Germline loops: CDR1 GTSNPN, CDR2 SVGIG (reference sequence). The CDR3 is CAWTGYSNQPQHF. In nucleotides, the CDR3 is TGTGCCTGGACGGGGTATAGCAATCAGCCCCAGCATTTT.

J is TRBJ1-5 and V is TRBV10-3; TRBD1 matches 10 bases. Per germline, CDR1 ENHRY and CDR2 SYGVKD. The J segment lost 6 bases and the V segment lost 10 bases, leaving 12 bases of the junction unmatched. The CDR3 extends over 15 amino acids. CDR3 DNA: TGTGCCACCCAGGGGGGACAGGGGTTCGGTCAGCCCCAGCATTTT. Its protein product is CATQGGQGFGQPQHF.

The chain is built from TRBV9 and TRBJ2-2; the D gene is possibly TRBD1 (5 bases). The CDR3 is made up of 16 amino acids. V was trimmed by 4 bases and J by 6 bases, leaving 19 bases between them. CDR1 and CDR2 from the germline V gene are SGDLS and YYNGEE. DNA for the CDR3: TGTGCCAGCAGCCTTCGGGCAGGGCTTGTCCCCGGGGAGCTGTTTTTT. Protein product: CASSLRAGLVPGELFF.

V is TRBV6-5 and J is TRBJ1-1; D is possibly TRBD1 (5 bases). V lost 2 bases and J lost 4, with 8 bases in between. Germline CDR1 reads MNHEY; CDR2 reads SVGAGI. The CDR3 covers 13 residues. The CDR3 loop is CASSYTGGTEAFF. CDR3 coding DNA: TGTGCCAGCAGTTACACCGGGGGCACTGAAGCTTTCTTT.

J is TRBJ1-6 and V is TRBV11-1; the D is unclear. This CDR3 is built from 14 residues. V shed 2 bases and J shed 4 bases, with 6 bases lying between them. Germline assignment: CDR1 SGHAT and CDR2 FQDESV (reference sequence). CDR3 DNA sequence: TGTGCCAGCAGCTTATCCGGGTATAATTCACCCCTCCACTTT. This translates into CASSLSGYNSPLHF. Using reference TRBV11-1 and TRBJ1-6 for the parts outside the CDR3, the full variable domain is EAEVAQSPRYKITEKSQAVAFWCDPISGHATLYWYRQILGQGPELLVQFQDESVVDDSQLPKDRFSAERLKGVDSTLKIQPAELGDSAMYLCASSLSGYNSPLHFGNGTRLTVT.

The V call is TRBV7-2, the J call TRBJ2-7, with 7 positions matching TRBD1. V lost 3 bases, J lost 4 bases, and 6 bases stayed unmatched. CDR1 is SGHTA, CDR2 FQGNSA, per germline. This CDR3 has 14 residues. The CDR3 here is CASSFGQGEYEQYF. CDR3 nucleotide sequence: TGTGCCAGCAGCTTCGGGCAGGGGGAATACGAGCAGTACTTC.

The J gene is TRBJ2-5, the V gene TRBV4-3; no firm D call. The length of the CDR3 is 14 residues. Germline lookup yields CDR1 LGHNA and CDR2 YSLEER. V was cut by 0 bases and J by 4 bases, with 9 bases left in between. CDR3 sequence (DNA): TGCGCCAGCAGCCAAGAAGCAGGTATAGAGACCCAGTACTTC. Translating gives CASSQEAGIETQYF.

V and J are TRBV4-3 and TRBJ1-6; 9 bases are a match to TRBD1. CDR1 is LGHNA, CDR2 YSLEER, per germline. This CDR3 has 17 amino acids. The J segment lost 1 base and the V segment lost 4 bases, leaving 5 bases of the junction unmatched. CDR3 region: CASSLDRGFSYNSPLHF. The CDR3 coding sequence is TGCGCCAGCAGCCTTGACAGGGGGTTTTCCTATAATTCACCCCTCCACTTT.

CDR3 nucleotides: TGTGCCAGCAAACAGGGGGCCATGGAGACCCAGTACTTC. It translates to CASKQGAMETQYF. The V gene is TRBV2, the J gene TRBJ2-5; TRBD1 matches 9 bases. V shed 7 bases and J 5 bases; nucleotides not matched to a gene: 5. This CDR3 has 13 amino acids. Germline V lookup: CDR1 SNHLY, CDR2 FYNNEI.